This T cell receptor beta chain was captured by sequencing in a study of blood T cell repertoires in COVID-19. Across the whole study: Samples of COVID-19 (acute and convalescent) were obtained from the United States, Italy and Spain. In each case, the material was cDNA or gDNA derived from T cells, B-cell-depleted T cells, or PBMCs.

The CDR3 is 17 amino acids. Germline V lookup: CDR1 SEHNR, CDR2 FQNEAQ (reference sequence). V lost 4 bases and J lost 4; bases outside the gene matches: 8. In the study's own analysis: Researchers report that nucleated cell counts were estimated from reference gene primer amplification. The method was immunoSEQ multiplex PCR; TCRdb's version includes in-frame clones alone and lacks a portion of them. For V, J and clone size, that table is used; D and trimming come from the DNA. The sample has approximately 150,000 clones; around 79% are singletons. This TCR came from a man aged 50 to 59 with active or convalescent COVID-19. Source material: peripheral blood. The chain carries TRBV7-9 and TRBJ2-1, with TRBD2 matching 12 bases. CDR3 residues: CASSSRGGLAGYNEQFF. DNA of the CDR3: TGTGCCAGCAGCTCCCGGGGGGGACTAGCGGGTTACAATGAGCAGTTCTTC.